Described below is a single TCR beta chain sequence and its context. Its specificity is not known. The data belong to a study of T cell repertoires in cytomegalovirus infection. For the study at large: Public TCR beta signature analysis indicated the presence of both CMV infection and matching HLA type. Study-wide findings and caveats: HLA-C-restricted CMV clonotypes gave the most frequent clonotype in two of eight donors. Carriage of CMV together with the relevant HLA was identifiable through cumulative public TCR beta family frequency.

There are 14 residues in the CDR3. CDR1 is MNHEY and CDR2 is SVGAGI in the germline V gene. V shed 11 bases, J shed 5 bases, and the junction held 8 bases outside the gene matches. TCRdb analysed the reads with MiXCR anew, one entry per CDR3 protein. The sample yields roughly 760,000 distinct CDR3 sequences, 35% to 45% seen once. The genes are TRBV6-5 and TRBJ2-2, with 10 bases lining up with TRBD2. The receptor comes from a human donor in good health (CMV status not recorded). Some clones in this sample may be carry-over from other donors' samples. The sequenced sample was PBMCs. The DNA for the CDR3 is TGTGCCCCCAGACTAGCGGGTACTACCGGGGAGCTGTTTTTT. This codes for CAPRLAGTTGELFF.